This T cell receptor beta chain derives from a study of cytomegalovirus exposure and HLA in healthy donors. Study at large: T cells numbering some 170 million yielded some 110 million unique TCR beta sequences in an earlier analysis. Of some 360 genotyped donors, roughly 86% clustered with self-reported Caucasian donors.

General study points: Sequencing probably produced one cluster of sequence variants that were highly shared.

The PCR was carried out with 60 Vbeta primers and 13 Jbeta primers. Assay used: immunoSEQ multiplex PCR; TCRdb lists only in-frame clones, some missing. The sample holds over 100,000 clones, 65% to 80% seen once. Comment on this clone: Its antigen is currently unknown.

This CDR3 region has 13 residues. The V end lost 4 bases, the J end lost 5 bases, and 12 bases lay between the germline ends. Germline CDR1 reads SGHRS; CDR2 reads YFSETQ. The genes are TRBV5-1 and TRBJ1-1; possible D gene TRBD1, 5 bases. The clonotype comes from a male donor in good health and CMV-seropositive. Sequenced material: PBMCs. In DNA form, the CDR3 reads TGCGCCAGCAGCACCAGGCGGGGGACTGAAGCTTTCTTT. Translating gives CASSTRRGTEAFF.